The TCR beta chain under discussion was sequenced for a study of blood T cell repertoires in COVID-19. For the study at large: The United States, Italy and Spain supplied acute and convalescent COVID-19 samples. Sources were T cells, B-cell-depleted T cells, or PBMCs; the material itself was cDNA or gDNA.

Authors' analysis steps: Amplification of reference gene primers was used by the study to estimate nucleated cell counts. Profiling relied on immunoSEQ multiplex PCR, and the TCRdb table lists in-frame clones only, not all of them. That table gives V, J and clone size, and the DNA gave D and trimming. This repertoire shows under 80,000 clones, around 88% found once; its top ten account for 14%. V lost 9 bases to trimming and J lost 13 bases; unmatched junction nucleotides: 12. Germline CDR1 KGHDR, CDR2 SFDVKD. This CDR3 region has 13 residues. The sequencing sample was made of peripheral blood. The receptor's source is a human donor in a cohort sampled during active COVID-19. The V call is TRBV24-1, the J call TRBJ2-2; 8 positions agree with TRBD1. CDR3: CATGIKQGEVLFF. For the CDR3, the DNA is TGTGCCACCGGAATTAAACAGGGGGAGGTGCTGTTTTTT.